This entry lists 14 T cell receptor beta chains sequenced from one sample in a study of shared T cell receptors in the human thymus. Assay: immunoSEQ multiplex PCR; the TCRdb copy retains only in-frame clones and omits some. The sample yields hundreds of thousands of clones, roughly 85% seen once. This same sample was also taken into another study, of human thymus T cells.

The sequenced sample consisted of thymocytes. These receptors were obtained from a girl less than two years old with a congenital heart defect.

The CDR3 loop reads CASSKGQGRNTEAFF. In DNA form, the CDR3 reads TGTGCCAGCAGTAAGGGACAGGGGAGGAACACTGAAGCTTTCTTT. This rearrangement joins TRBV28 to TRBJ1-1; 10 positions agree with TRBD1. The germline gives CDR1 MDHEN, CDR2 SYDVKM. The CDR3 consists of 15 residues. With 5 bases clipped from V and 1 base from J, the junction kept 4 bases outside the gene matches.

The rearrangement joins TRBV6-5 to TRBJ1-5; 7 bases fit TRBD1. The CDR3 extends over 14 amino acids. Germline V gene data show CDR1 as MNHEY and CDR2 as SVGAGI. Unmatched junction bases numbered 7, after V lost 6 bases and J lost 5 bases. This chain's CDR3 is CASSSDRAYQPQHF. The CDR3 region has the DNA TGTGCCAGCAGCTCCGACAGGGCATATCAGCCCCAGCATTTT.

V and J are TRBV14 and TRBJ2-1; 8 bases are shared with TRBD2. The CDR3 has 16 amino acids. The V gene's germline CDR1 is SGHDN and CDR2 FVKESK. V lost 1 base, J lost 6 bases, and 8 bases stayed unmatched. Here the CDR3 DNA reads TGTGCCAGCAGCCAAGTGGAACGGGGGGGGCGCAATGAGCAGTTCTTC. Translation: CASSQVERGGRNEQFF. The variable domain in full, completed from reference TRBV14 and TRBJ2-1, reads EAGVTQFPSHSVIEKGQTVTLRCDPISGHDNLYWYRRVMGKEIKFLLHFVKESKQDESGMPNNRFLAERTGGTYSTLKVQPAELEDSGVYFCASSQVERGGRNEQFFGPGTRLTVL.

The V call is TRBV11-1, the J call TRBJ2-7; D not certain. The V and J ends lost 5 bases and 0 bases respectively, with 11 bases between them. The CDR3 spans 14 residues. CDR1 and CDR2 (germline): SGHAT, FQDESV (reference sequence). CDR3 amino acids: CASSLNRNSYEQYF. CDR3 DNA: TGTGCCAGCAGCCTTAACAGAAACTCCTACGAGCAGTACTTC.

This chain connects TRBV4-1 to TRBJ1-1; 9 bases match TRBD1. Per the germline V gene, CDR1 is MGHRA and CDR2 is YSYEKL. Unmatched junction bases numbered 14, after V lost 3 bases and J lost 6 bases. This CDR3 has 17 amino acids. CDR3 sequence (DNA): TGCGCCAGCAGCCATAACAGGGGGCAGTTTCGCATCCCTGAAGCTTTCTTT. Protein product: CASSHNRGQFRIPEAFF.

The V call is TRBV19, the J call TRBJ1-1; weak D call: TRBD1 (5 bases). The germline gives CDR1 LNHDA, CDR2 SQIVND (reference sequence). The CDR3 has 15 amino acids. V gave up 5 bases and J gave up 0 bases, with 13 bases separating them. The CDR3, as DNA: TGTGCCAGTAGTTCGGGGGAGCTAATGAACACTGAAGCTTTCTTT. Translating gives CASSSGELMNTEAFF.

The chain links TRBV7-2 to TRBJ1-1; the D gene is possibly TRBD1 (6 bases). Trimming took 1 base from V and 0 from J, leaving 15 bases between them. The CDR3 contains 17 residues. Germline-derived CDR1 and CDR2 are SGHTA and FQGNSA. The CDR3: CASSLVAWDKLNTEAFF. The DNA of the CDR3 is TGTGCCAGCAGCTTAGTTGCTTGGGACAAACTGAACACTGAAGCTTTCTTT.

This chain joins TRBV11-2 and TRBJ1-5; TRBD1 matches 7 bases. This CDR3 contains 17 residues. Trimming removed 0 bases from V and 7 bases from J; junction bases left unmatched: 12. Germline lookup yields CDR1 SGHAT and CDR2 FQNNGV. Here the CDR3 reads CASSLDWETGDRQPQHF. In DNA, the CDR3 is TGTGCCAGCAGCTTAGATTGGGAAACAGGGGATCGACAGCCCCAGCATTTT.

In regard to this clone: A junction boundary mismatches the germline segment, possibly from a read error. Within the sample, other DNA sequences also encode this same CDR3. The V call is TRBV13, the J call TRBJ1-6; TRBD1 agrees at 8 bases. Germline assignment: CDR1 PRHDT and CDR2 FYEKMQ (reference sequence). This CDR3 is 20 amino acids long. This CDR3 reads CASSLGHQRQGIHYNSPLHF. The CDR3 nucleotides are TGTGCCAGCAGCTTAGGCCATCAGAGACAGGGGATTCACTATAATTCCCCCCTCCACTTT.

V and J are TRBV29-1 and TRBJ1-2; D gene uncertain. From germline, CDR1 is SQVTM and CDR2 ANQGSEA. The CDR3 extends over 10 amino acids. Trimming took 5 bases from V and 4 from J, leaving 5 bases between them. CDR3 sequence reads: CSVWSYGYTF. CDR3 in DNA: TGCAGCGTTTGGAGCTATGGCTACACCTTC.

The chain uses TRBV4-3 and TRBJ1-1; tentative D call: TRBD1 (5 bases). Trimming shortened V by 0 bases and J by 0 bases, and 17 bases separated the two germline ends. Germline CDR1 reads LGHNA; CDR2 reads YSLEER. The CDR3 sequence is 18 residues long. The DNA of the CDR3 is TGCGCCAGCAGCCAAGATCCCTCCTTGACAGACATGAACACTGAAGCTTTCTTT. This encodes CASSQDPSLTDMNTEAFF.

The rearrangement links TRBV5-1 to TRBJ2-1; 13 bases are a match to TRBD2. With V trimmed by 5 bases and J by 8 bases, 10 bases remained unmatched. Looked up from germline, CDR1 is SGHRS and CDR2 is YFSETQ. The CDR3 is made up of 16 amino acids. Written as DNA, the CDR3 is TGCGCCAGCAGTACTAGCGGGGGGGCCCAATTCGATGAGCAGTTCTTC. Its protein is CASSTSGGAQFDEQFF.

The chain is built from TRBV5-5 and TRBJ1-2; TRBD1 is a possible D gene (5 bases). The CDR3 runs to 14 residues. Germline loops: CDR1 SGHKS, CDR2 YYEKEE (reference sequence). With 0 bases removed from V and 6 bases from J, the gap between germline ends came to 12 bases. The chain's CDR3 is CASSLVEGKDGYTF. In nucleotides, the CDR3 is TGTGCCAGCAGCTTGGTGGAGGGGAAGGATGGCTACACCTTC.

The V call is TRBV28, the J call TRBJ1-2, with 8 bases aligning to TRBD1. The junction had 7 bases not matched to a gene; V was cut back by 3 bases and J by 4 bases. Germline CDR1 reads MDHEN; CDR2 reads SYDVKM. The CDR3 totals 15 residues. The CDR3 region is CASSLLTGAPYGYTF. DNA of the CDR3: TGTGCCAGCAGTTTGCTGACAGGGGCGCCCTATGGCTACACCTTC.